This entry lists 6 T cell receptor beta chains sequenced from one sample in a study of PD-1 blockade in classical Hodgkin lymphoma. Some clones are missing from TCRdb's copy, which holds only in-frame ones; the method was immunoSEQ multiplex PCR. The sample carries about 90,000 clones, roughly nine tenths recorded once. Each and every patient relapsed after autologous stem cell transplantation, and patients got differing brentuximab vedotin exposure. Sequencing was performed on peripheral blood mononuclear cells (PBMCs), taken before the second cycle of nivolumab. These receptor sequences come from a human donor with classical Hodgkin lymphoma.

The chain recombines TRBV5-1 with TRBJ2-1; D not resolved. The CDR3 has 16 amino acids. The germline V gene has CDR1 SGHRS and CDR2 YFSETQ. Trimming removed 0 bases from V and 0 bases from J, with 10 bases in between. The DNA for the CDR3 is TGCGCCAGCAGCTTGGTCGGTACAAGCTCCTACAATGAGCAGTTCTTC. Amino acids: CASSLVGTSSYNEQFF.

The rearrangement links TRBV7-7 to TRBJ2-3; maybe TRBD2 (5 bases). Trimming cost V 6 bases and J 0 bases, with 7 bases left between them. CDR3 length: 13 residues. Germline loops: CDR1 SSHAT, CDR2 FNYEAQ (reference sequence). This CDR3 reads CASRGASTDTQYF. In DNA, the CDR3 is TGTGCCAGCAGGGGAGCTAGCACAGATACGCAGTATTTT.

This clone occurred once. The chain employs TRBV27 and TRBJ2-5, with 7 bases matching TRBD2. The V segment lost 5 bases and the J segment 2 bases; nucleotides outside the gene matches: 11. The CDR3 covers 16 residues. The V gene's germline CDR1 is MNHEY and CDR2 SMNVEV (reference sequence). The CDR3 DNA reads TGTGCCAGCAGTCTGACTAGCTTGTGGCAACAAGAGACCCAGTACTTC. Protein sequence: CASSLTSLWQQETQYF.

This chain connects TRBV21-1 to TRBJ2-7. TRBV21-1 is classified as a pseudogene. This CDR3 region has 19 residues. The CDR3 bases are TGTGCCAGCAGGTTTCTACCTACCGGGCTAATAATCAGCTCCTACGAGCAGTACTTC. Translation gives CASRFLPTGLIISSYEQYF.

This clone has only a few counts. The chain has TRBV19 and TRBJ1-1; 7 bases agree with TRBD1. This CDR3 spans 14 amino acids. Germline V gives CDR1 LNHDA, CDR2 SQIVND (reference sequence). V trimming: 5 bases; J trimming: 1 base; junction bases outside the gene matches: 4. The CDR3 DNA reads as TGTGCCAGTAGTCCCCCAGGGGGGAACACTGAAGCTTTCTTT. Protein sequence: CASSPPGGNTEAFF. The variable domain in full, completed from reference TRBV19 and TRBJ1-1, reads DGGITQSPKYLFRKEGQNVTLSCEQNLNHDAMYWYRQDPGQGLRLIYYSQIVNDFQKGDIAEGYSVSREKKESFPLTVTSAQKNPTAFYLCASSPPGGNTEAFFGQGTRLTVV.

This rearrangement joins TRBV2 to TRBJ2-6; D is ambiguous. The CDR3 extends over 12 amino acids. V was trimmed by 7 bases and J by 4 bases, leaving 5 bases between them. The germline V gene has CDR1 SNHLY and CDR2 FYNNEI. The CDR3 DNA reads TGTGCCAGCAAGGAGGGGGCCAACGTCCTGACTTTC. As protein: CASKEGANVLTF.